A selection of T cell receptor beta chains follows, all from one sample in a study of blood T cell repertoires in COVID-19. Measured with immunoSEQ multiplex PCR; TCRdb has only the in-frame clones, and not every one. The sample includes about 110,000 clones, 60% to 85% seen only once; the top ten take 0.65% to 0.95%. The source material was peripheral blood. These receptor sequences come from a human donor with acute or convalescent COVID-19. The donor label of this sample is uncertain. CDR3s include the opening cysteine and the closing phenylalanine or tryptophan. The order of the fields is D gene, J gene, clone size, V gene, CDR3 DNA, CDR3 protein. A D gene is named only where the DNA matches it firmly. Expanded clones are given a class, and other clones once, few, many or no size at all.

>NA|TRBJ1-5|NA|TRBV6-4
TGTGCCAGCAGTGAATACGGAGTACGGCCCCAGCATTTT
CASSEYGVRPQHF
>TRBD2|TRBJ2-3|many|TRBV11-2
TGTGCCAGCAGCTTTGAGCGGGGGGCCTTAGGGGCCTGGGATACGCAGTATTTT
CASSFERGALGAWDTQYF
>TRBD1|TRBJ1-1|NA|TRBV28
TGTGCCAGCAGTTTTGACAGGGATCTCACTGAAGCTTTCTTT
CASSFDRDLTEAFF
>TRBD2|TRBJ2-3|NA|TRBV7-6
TGTGCCAGCAGCTTAGCTAGCGGGGCAGGGCTACCAAGCACAGATACGCAGTATTTT
CASSLASGAGLPSTDTQYF
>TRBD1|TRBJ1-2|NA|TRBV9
TGTGCCAGCAGCCCGGACAGGGACTATGGCTACACCTTC
CASSPDRDYGYTF
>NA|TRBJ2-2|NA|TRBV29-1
TGCAGCGTTGGACAGACGAACACCGGGGAGCTGTTTTTT
CSVGQTNTGELFF
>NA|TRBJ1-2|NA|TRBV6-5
TGTGCCACCTCGCCATTCGGTGGAGCTGGCTACACCTTC
CATSPFGGAGYTF
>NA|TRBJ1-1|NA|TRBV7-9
TGTGCCAGCAGCTTAGCCGCGGGGGACACTGAAGCTTTCTTT
CASSLAAGDTEAFF
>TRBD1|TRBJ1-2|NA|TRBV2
TGTGCCAGCAGTGGGGACAGGGGATATGGCTACACCTTC
CASSGDRGYGYTF
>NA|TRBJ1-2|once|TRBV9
TGTGCCAGCAGCCGAGTGGAGGAAGTTAACTATGGCTACACCTTC
CASSRVEEVNYGYTF
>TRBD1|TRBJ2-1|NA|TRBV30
TGTGCCGCGGCGGAACAGGGGTACAATGAGCAGTTCTTC
CAAAEQGYNEQFF
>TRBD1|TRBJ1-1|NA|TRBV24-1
TGTGCCACCAGTGGGGGACAGGGTTTGAGCACTGAAGCTTTCTTT
CATSGGQGLSTEAFF
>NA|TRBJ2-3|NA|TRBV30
TGTGCCTGGAGTCCGCAGGGGCTTTTGACAGATACGCAGTATTTT
CAWSPQGLLTDTQYF
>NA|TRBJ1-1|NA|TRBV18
TGTGCCAGCTCACAGGGGGAGAACACTGAAGCTTTCTTT
CASSQGENTEAFF
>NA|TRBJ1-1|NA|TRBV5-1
TGCGCCAGCAGCTGGGGACGGACAGCTAAGACTGAAGCTTTCTTT
CASSWGRTAKTEAFF
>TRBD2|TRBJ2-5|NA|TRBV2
TGTGCCAGCAGTGAACGAAGCGGGGGTCAAGAGACCCAGTACTTC
CASSERSGGQETQYF
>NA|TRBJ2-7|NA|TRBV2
TGTGCCAGCACAGGGGCAGGCTCCTACGAGCAGTACTTC
CASTGAGSYEQYF
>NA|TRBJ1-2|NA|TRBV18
TGTGCCAGCTCACCAGGCAGGTCGGATGGCTACACCTTC
CASSPGRSDGYTF
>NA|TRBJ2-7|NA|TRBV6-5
TGTGCCAGCAGTTACTTCGGGACAACTACCTACGAGCAGTACTTC
CASSYFGTTTYEQYF
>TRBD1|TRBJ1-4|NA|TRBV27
TGTGCCAGCAGTCGATTCGCCGGGACAGGGGGGAGTCCGGGTAATGAAAAACTGTTTTTT
CASSRFAGTGGSPGNEKLFF
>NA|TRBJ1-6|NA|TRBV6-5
TGTGCCAGCAGACCGACGGGAGCGAATTCACCCCTCCACTTT
CASRPTGANSPLHF
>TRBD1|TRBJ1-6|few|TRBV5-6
TGTGCCAGCAGCCGGACAGGGAGCAATTCACCCCTCCACTTT
CASSRTGSNSPLHF